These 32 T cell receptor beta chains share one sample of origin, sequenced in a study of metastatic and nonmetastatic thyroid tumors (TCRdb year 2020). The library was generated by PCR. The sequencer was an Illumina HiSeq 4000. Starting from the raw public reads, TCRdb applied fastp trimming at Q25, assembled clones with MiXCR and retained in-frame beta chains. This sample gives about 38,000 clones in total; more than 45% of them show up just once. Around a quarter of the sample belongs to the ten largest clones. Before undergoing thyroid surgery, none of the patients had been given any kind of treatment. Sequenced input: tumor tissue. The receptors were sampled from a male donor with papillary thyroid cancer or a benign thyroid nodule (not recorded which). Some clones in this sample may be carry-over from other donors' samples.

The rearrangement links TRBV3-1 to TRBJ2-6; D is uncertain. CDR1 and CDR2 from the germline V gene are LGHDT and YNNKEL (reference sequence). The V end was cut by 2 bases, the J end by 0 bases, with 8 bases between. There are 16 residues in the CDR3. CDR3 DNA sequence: TGTGCCAGCAGCCAAACCCAGACCTCTGGGGCCAACGTCCTGACTTTC. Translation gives CASSQTQTSGANVLTF.

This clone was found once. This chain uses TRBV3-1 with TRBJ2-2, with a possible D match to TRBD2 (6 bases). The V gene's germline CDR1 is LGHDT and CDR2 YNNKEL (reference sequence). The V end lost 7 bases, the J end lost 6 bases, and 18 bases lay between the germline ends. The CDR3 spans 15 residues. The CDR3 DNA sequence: TGTGCCAGCATCCGACCGGGAGAGCCCGCCGGGGAGCTGTTTTTT. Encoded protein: CASIRPGEPAGELFF.

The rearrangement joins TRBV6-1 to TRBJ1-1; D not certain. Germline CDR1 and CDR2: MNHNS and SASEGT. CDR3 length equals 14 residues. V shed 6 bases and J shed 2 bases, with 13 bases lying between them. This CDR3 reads CASRKDHLNTEAFF. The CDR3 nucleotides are TGTGCCAGCAGGAAGGACCATCTTAACACTGAAGCTTTCTTT.

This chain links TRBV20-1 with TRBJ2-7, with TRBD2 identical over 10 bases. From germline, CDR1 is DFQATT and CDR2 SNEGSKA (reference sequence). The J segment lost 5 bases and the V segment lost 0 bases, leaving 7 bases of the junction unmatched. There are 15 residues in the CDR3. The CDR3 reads CSARDPLAGVNEQYF. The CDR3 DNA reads TGCAGTGCTAGAGATCCCCTAGCGGGAGTCAACGAGCAGTACTTC.

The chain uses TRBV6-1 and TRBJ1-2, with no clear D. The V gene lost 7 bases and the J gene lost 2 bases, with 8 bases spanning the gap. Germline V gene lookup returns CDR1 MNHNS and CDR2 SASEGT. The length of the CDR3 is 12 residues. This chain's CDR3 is CASTGTNYGYTF. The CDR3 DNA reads TGTGCCAGCACGGGAACGAACTATGGCTACACCTTC.

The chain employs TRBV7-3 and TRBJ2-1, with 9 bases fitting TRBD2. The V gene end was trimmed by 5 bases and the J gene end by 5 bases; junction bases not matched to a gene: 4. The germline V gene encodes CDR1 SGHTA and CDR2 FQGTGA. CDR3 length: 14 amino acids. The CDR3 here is CASSKGLADNEQFF. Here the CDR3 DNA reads TGTGCCAGCAGCAAGGGACTAGCTGACAATGAGCAGTTCTTC.

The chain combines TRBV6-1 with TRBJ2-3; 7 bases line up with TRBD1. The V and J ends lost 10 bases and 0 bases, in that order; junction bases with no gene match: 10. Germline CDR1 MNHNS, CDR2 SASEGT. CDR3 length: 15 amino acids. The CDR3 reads CATYPDRASTDTQYF. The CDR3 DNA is TGTGCCACCTACCCCGACAGGGCTAGCACAGATACGCAGTATTTT.

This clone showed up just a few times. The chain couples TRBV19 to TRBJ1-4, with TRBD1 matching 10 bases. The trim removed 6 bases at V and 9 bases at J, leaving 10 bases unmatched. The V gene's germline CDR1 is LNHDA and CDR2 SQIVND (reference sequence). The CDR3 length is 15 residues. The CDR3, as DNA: TGTGCCAGTAGCTCGTCGGGACAGGGGATGAAAAAACTGTTTTTT. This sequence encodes CASSSSGQGMKKLFF.

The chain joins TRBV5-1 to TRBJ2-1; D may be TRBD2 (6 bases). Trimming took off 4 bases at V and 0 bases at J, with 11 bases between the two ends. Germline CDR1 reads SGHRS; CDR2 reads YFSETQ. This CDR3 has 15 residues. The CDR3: CASSLRRGSYNEQFF. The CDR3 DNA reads TGCGCCAGCAGCCTGCGGAGGGGCTCCTACAATGAGCAGTTCTTC. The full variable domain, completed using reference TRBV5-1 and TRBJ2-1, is KAGVTQTPRYLIKTRGQQVTLSCSPISGHRSVSWYQQTPGQGLQFLFEYFSETQRNKGNFPGRFSGRQFSNSRSEMNVSTLELGDSALYLCASSLRRGSYNEQFFGPGTRLTVL.

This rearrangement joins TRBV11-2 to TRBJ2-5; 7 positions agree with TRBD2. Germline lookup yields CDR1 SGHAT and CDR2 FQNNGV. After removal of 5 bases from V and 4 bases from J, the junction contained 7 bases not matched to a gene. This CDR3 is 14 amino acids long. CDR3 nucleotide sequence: TGTGCCAGCAGCGAGCGGGGAAAGCGAGAGACCCAGTACTTC. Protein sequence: CASSERGKRETQYF.

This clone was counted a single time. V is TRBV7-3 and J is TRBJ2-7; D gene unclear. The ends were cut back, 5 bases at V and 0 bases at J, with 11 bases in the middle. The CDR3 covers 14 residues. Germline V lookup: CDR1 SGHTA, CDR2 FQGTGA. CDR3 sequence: CASSPGPFSYEQYF. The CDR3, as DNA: TGTGCCAGCAGCCCCGGGCCGTTCTCCTACGAGCAGTACTTC.

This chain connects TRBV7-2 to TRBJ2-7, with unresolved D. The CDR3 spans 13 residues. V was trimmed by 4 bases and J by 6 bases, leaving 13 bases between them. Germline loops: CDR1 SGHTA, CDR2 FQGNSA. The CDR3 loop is CASSYNKLGEQYF. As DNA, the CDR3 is TGTGCCAGCAGCTATAATAAACTGGGCGAGCAGTACTTC.

CDR3 sequence: CASTLGGSTDTQYF. CDR3 sequence (DNA): TGTGCCAGCACCCTAGGAGGCTCCACAGATACGCAGTATTTT. The rearrangement uses TRBV9 and TRBJ2-3, with a possible D match to TRBD2 (5 bases). The CDR3 has 14 residues. CDR1 is SGDLS and CDR2 is YYNGEE in the germline V gene. Between the trimmed V and J ends, which lost 6 bases and 2 bases, there was a span of 13 bases.

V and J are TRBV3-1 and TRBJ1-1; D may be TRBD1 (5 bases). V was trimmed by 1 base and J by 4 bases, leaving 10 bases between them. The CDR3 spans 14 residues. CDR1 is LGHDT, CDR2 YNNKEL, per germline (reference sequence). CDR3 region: CASSQVDSSTEAFF. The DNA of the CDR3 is TGTGCCAGCAGCCAAGTTGACAGTTCCACTGAAGCTTTCTTT.

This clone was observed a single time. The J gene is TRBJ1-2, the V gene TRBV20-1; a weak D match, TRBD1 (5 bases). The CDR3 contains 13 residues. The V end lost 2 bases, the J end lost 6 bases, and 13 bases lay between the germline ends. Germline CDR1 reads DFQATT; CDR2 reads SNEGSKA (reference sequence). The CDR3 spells CSARPDNRDGYTF. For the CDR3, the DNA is TGCAGTGCTAGACCGGACAATCGGGATGGCTACACCTTC.

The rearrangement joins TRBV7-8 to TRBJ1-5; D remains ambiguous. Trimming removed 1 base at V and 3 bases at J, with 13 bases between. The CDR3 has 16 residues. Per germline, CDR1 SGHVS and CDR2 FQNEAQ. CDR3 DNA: TGTGCCAGCAGCTTAGTTAGGAGGACGGCCAATCAGCCCCAGCATTTT. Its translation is CASSLVRRTANQPQHF.

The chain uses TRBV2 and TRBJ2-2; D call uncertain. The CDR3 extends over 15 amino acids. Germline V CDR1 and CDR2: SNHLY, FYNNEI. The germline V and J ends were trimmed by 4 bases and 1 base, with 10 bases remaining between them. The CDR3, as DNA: TGTGCCAGCAGTGCGCAATGGGAGAACACCGGGGAGCTGTTTTTT. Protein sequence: CASSAQWENTGELFF.

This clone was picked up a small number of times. The CDR3 nucleotides read TGTGCCAGCAGCCTGACTGCCACAGGGGCCAATGAGCAGTTCTTC. Translation gives CASSLTATGANEQFF. The chain couples TRBV6-1 to TRBJ2-1; TRBD1 matches at 7 bases. CDR3 length: 15 amino acids. Unmatched junction bases numbered 11, after V lost 6 bases and J lost 6 bases. Germline assignment: CDR1 MNHNS and CDR2 SASEGT.

The CDR3 DNA sequence: TGTGCCAGCAGCCCCACAGGGGGCCGGGAGACCCAGTACTTC. Its protein product is CASSPTGGRETQYF. The J gene is TRBJ2-5, the V gene TRBV9; 9 bases agree with TRBD1. Trimming cost V 4 bases and J 5 bases; bases outside gene matches: 6. The germline V gene has CDR1 SGDLS and CDR2 YYNGEE. The CDR3 is 14 residues long.

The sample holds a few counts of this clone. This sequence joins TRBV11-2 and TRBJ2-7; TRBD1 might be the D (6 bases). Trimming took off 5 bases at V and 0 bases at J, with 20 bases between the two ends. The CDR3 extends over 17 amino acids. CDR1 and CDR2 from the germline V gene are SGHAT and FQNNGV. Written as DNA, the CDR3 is TGTGCCAGCAGCCCCCCTCCACCGGGACACCACTCCTACGAGCAGTACTTC. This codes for CASSPPPPGHHSYEQYF.

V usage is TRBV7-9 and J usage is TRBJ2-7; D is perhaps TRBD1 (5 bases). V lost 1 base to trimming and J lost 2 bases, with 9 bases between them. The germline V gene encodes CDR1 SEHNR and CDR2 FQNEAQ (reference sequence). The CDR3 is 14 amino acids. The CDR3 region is CASSLDQGTYEQYF. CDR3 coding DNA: TGTGCCAGCAGCTTAGATCAGGGAACCTACGAGCAGTACTTC.

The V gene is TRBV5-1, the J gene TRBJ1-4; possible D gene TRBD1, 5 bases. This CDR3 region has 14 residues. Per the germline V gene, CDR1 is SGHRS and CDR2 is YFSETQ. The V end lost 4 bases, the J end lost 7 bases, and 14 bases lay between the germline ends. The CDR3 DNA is TGCGCCAGCAGCACTGGGACGGGAGGTGAAAAACTGTTTTTT. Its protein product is CASSTGTGGEKLFF.

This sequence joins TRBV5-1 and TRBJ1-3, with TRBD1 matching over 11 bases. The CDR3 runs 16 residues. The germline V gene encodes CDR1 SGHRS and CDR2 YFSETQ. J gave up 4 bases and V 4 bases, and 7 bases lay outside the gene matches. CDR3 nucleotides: TGCGCCAGCAGCACAGGACAGGGGGCATTGGGAAACACCATATATTTT. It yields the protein CASSTGQGALGNTIYF.

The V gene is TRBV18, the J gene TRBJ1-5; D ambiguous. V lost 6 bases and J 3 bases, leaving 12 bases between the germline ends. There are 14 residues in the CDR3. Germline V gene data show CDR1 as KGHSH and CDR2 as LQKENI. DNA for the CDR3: TGTGCCAGCTCTGGGCCAGGCCCCAATCAGCCCCAGCATTTT. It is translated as CASSGPGPNQPQHF.

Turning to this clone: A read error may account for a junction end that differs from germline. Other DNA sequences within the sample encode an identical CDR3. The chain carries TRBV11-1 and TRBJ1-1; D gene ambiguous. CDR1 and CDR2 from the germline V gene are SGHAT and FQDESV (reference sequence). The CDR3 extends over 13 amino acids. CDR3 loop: CASSQTENTEAFF. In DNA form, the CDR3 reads TGTGCCAGCAGTCAGACCGAAAACACTGAGGCTTTCTTT. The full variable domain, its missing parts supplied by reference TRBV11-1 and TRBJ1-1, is EAEVAQSPRYKITEKSQAVAFWCDPISGHATLYWYRQILGQGPELLVQFQDESVVDDSQLPKDRFSAERLKGVDSTLKIQPAELGDSAMYLCASSQTENTEAFFGQGTRLTVV.

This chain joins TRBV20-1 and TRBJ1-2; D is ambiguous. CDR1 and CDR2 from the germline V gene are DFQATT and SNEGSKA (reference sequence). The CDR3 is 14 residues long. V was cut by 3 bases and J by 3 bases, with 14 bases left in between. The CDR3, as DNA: TGCAGTGCTAGTCTCGGCAGAGCGCACTATGGCTACACCTTC. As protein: CSASLGRAHYGYTF.

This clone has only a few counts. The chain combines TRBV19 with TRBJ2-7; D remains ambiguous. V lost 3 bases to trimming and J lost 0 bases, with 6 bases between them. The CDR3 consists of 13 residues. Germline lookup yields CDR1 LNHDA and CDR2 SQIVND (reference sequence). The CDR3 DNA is TGTGCCAGTAGTATGGACGGCTCCTACGAGCAGTACTTC. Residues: CASSMDGSYEQYF.

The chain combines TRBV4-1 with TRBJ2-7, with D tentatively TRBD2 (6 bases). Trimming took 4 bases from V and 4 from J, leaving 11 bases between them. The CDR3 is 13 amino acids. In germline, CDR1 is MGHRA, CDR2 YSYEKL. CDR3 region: CASSPSGTYEQYF. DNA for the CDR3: TGCGCCAGCAGCCCGTCAGGGACTTACGAGCAGTACTTC.

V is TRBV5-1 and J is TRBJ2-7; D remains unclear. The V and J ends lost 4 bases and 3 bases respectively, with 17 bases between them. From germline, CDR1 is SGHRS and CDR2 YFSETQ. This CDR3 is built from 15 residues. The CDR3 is CASSPLAGAGYEQYF. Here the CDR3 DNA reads TGCGCCAGCAGCCCCCTGGCAGGAGCAGGCTACGAGCAGTACTTC.

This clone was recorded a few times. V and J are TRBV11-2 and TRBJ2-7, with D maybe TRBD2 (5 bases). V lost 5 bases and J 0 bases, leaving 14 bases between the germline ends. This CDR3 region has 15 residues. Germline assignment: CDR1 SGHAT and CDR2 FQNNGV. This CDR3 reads CASSPASGNSYEQYF. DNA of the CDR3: TGTGCCAGCAGCCCGGCCAGCGGTAACTCCTACGAGCAGTACTTC.

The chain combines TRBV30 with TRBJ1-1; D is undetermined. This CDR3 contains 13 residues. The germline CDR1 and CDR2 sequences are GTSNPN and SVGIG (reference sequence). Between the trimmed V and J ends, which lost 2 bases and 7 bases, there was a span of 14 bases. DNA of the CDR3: TGTGCCTGGAGTCCGCGCGGGATGTATGAAGCTTTCTTT. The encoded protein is CAWSPRGMYEAFF.

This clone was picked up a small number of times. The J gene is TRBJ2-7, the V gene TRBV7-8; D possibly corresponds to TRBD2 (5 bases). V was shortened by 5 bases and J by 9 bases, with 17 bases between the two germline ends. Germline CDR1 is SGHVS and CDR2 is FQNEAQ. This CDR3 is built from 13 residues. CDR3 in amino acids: CASSPRPGVGQYF. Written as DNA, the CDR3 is TGTGCCAGCAGCCCGCGACCCGGGGTAGGGCAGTACTTC.